The 18 T cell receptor beta chains listed next were all sequenced from one sample in a study of T-cell reconstitution after alpha-beta-depleted transplantation in children. Researchers prepared the TCRbeta library using unique molecular identifiers, the study reports. MiXCR was run by TCRdb on the PCR reads, yielding one entry per CDR3 protein. The repertoire consists of 450,000 to 600,000 distinct CDR3 sequences, with approximately 29% occurring once and the leading ten covering approximately 2.3%. The specimen was PBMCs from the stem cell graft donor, collected from the stem cell graft. The receptors derive from a human donor who donated a stem cell graft to a child with aplastic anemia.

The chain links TRBV19 to TRBJ1-2; TRBD1 aligns across 7 bases. Germline CDR1 is LNHDA and CDR2 is SQIVND (reference sequence). This CDR3 has 15 amino acids. Trimming took 5 bases from V and 1 from J; bases not matched to a gene: 7. CDR3 amino acids: CASSGRQGLNYGYTF. CDR3 coding DNA: TGTGCCAGTAGTGGACGACAGGGCCTTAACTATGGCTACACCTTC.

V and J are TRBV18 and TRBJ1-3, with D maybe TRBD1 (6 bases). V was clipped by 4 bases and J by 0 bases, with 7 bases between them. The CDR3 totals 14 residues. Germline V lookup: CDR1 KGHSH, CDR2 LQKENI. Here the CDR3 DNA reads TGTGCCAGCTCACAGGACAGCTCTGGAAACACCATATATTTT. As protein: CASSQDSSGNTIYF.

This chain links TRBV5-5 with TRBJ2-7; TRBD1 or TRBD2 may be the D gene (5 bases each). The germline V gene has CDR1 SGHKS and CDR2 YYEKEE (reference sequence). This CDR3 comprises 14 residues. Trimming pared 2 bases from V and 2 bases from J, leaving 11 bases between. The CDR3 is CASSLRQGPYEQYV. The CDR3 DNA follows: TGTGCCAGCAGCTTAAGGCAGGGACCCTACGAGCAGTACGTC.

The rearrangement links TRBV6-2 or TRBV6-3 to TRBJ2-2; 7 nucleotides match TRBD1. The CDR3 loop spans 19 amino acids. Germline V gene data show CDR1 as MNHEY and CDR2 as SVGEGT. V lost 5 bases and J lost 2; bases outside the gene matches: 17. CDR3 in amino acids: CASSRFRTGRSGNTGELFF. In nucleotides, the CDR3 is TGTGCCAGCAGTCGCTTCCGGACAGGCCGCTCGGGCAACACCGGGGAGCTGTTTTTT.

This clonotype was observed a handful of times. The rearrangement joins TRBV20-1 to TRBJ2-7; 14 positions agree with TRBD2. Losses at the gene ends were 5 bases for V and 3 bases for J; bases not matched to a gene: 3. Germline V gives CDR1 DFQATT, CDR2 SNEGSKA (reference sequence). The CDR3 is made up of 14 amino acids. As DNA, the CDR3 is TGCAGTGCTCCTGGGACTAGCGGGAGCTACGAGCAGTACGTC. Its protein product is CSAPGTSGSYEQYV.

This rearrangement joins TRBV9 to TRBJ2-5, with a weak D call TRBD1 (7 bases). V dropped 2 bases and J dropped 4 bases, with 18 bases sitting between them. The germline gives CDR1 SGDLS, CDR2 YYNGEE. The CDR3 spans 16 residues. The CDR3 coding sequence is TGTGCCAGCAGCGTTCTGGGCAGGGGGGATTCAGAGACCCAGTACTTC. Protein sequence: CASSVLGRGDSETQYF.

The rearrangement uses TRBV29-1 and TRBJ2-1; unclear D gene. The germline CDR1 and CDR2 sequences are SQVTM and ANQGSEA. This CDR3 has 11 amino acids. The ends were cut back, 7 bases at V and 5 bases at J, with 9 bases in the middle. CDR3 DNA sequence: TGCAGCGCTACAGCTAACAATGAGCAGTTCTTC. Translated, it gives CSATANNEQFF.

The chain is built from TRBV12-3 or TRBV12-4 and TRBJ1-3; perhaps TRBD1 as D (5 bases). This CDR3 has 16 residues. The ends were cut back, 5 bases at V and 0 bases at J, with 14 bases in the middle. CDR3 sequence reads: CASSLVNRISGNTIYF. As DNA, the CDR3 is TGTGCCAGCAGTCTCGTGAACAGGATCTCTGGAAACACCATATATTTT.

This clonotype was observed a handful of times. The rearrangement links TRBV19 to TRBJ1-1; D is undetermined. CDR1 is LNHDA, CDR2 SQIVND, per germline (reference sequence). V gave up 3 bases and J gave up 5 bases, with 10 bases separating them. This CDR3 has 13 amino acids. The CDR3 protein is CASSMGSGTEAFF. DNA for the CDR3: TGTGCCAGTAGTATGGGAAGCGGTACTGAAGCTTTCTTT. Full variable domain (missing parts from reference TRBV19 and TRBJ1-1): DGGITQSPKYLFRKEGQNVTLSCEQNLNHDAMYWYRQDPGQGLRLIYYSQIVNDFQKGDIAEGYSVSREKKESFPLTVTSAQKNPTAFYLCASSMGSGTEAFFGQGTRLTVV.

The sample holds a few counts of this clonotype. The rearrangement uses TRBV30 and TRBJ1-4, with D perhaps TRBD1 (5 bases). V lost 7 bases and J lost 3, with 15 bases in between. The V gene's germline CDR1 is GTSNPN and CDR2 SVGIG (reference sequence). The CDR3 is made up of 14 amino acids. In DNA, the CDR3 is TGTGCCTCTCAGGGAGTTGGGCCTAATGAAAAACTGTTTTTT. It specifies CASQGVGPNEKLFF.

The chain has TRBV11-3 and TRBJ1-1; 8 bases fit TRBD1. J gave up 1 base and V 1 base, and 2 bases lay outside the gene matches. CDR1 SGHNT and CDR2 YENEEA come from the germline V gene. The CDR3 runs 15 residues. In DNA, the CDR3 is TGTGCCAGCAGCTTAGCAGGGACAGGGAACACTGAAGCTTTCTTT. Translating it yields CASSLAGTGNTEAFF.

The chain recombines TRBV13 with TRBJ2-2, with TRBD2 identical over 7 bases. CDR3 length: 16 amino acids. The germline gives CDR1 PRHDT, CDR2 FYEKMQ (reference sequence). Losses at the gene ends were 5 bases for V and 5 bases for J; bases not matched to a gene: 11. The chain's CDR3 is CASSQPAGVSTGELFF. CDR3 coding DNA: TGTGCCAGCAGCCAACCGGCGGGAGTTTCGACCGGGGAGCTGTTTTTT.

V gene TRBV10-3 combines with J gene TRBJ1-1, with D unclear. The CDR3 runs to 13 residues. Germline V gene lookup returns CDR1 ENHRY and CDR2 SYGVKD. V was cut by 3 bases and J by 1 base, with 6 bases left in between. CDR3: CAISDEGNTEAFF. As DNA, the CDR3 is TGTGCCATCAGTGACGAGGGGAACACTGAAGCTTTCTTT.

The chain uses TRBV7-2 and TRBJ2-7, with 12 bases matching TRBD1. The trim removed 2 bases at V and 7 bases at J, leaving 9 bases unmatched. Germline lookup yields CDR1 SGHTA and CDR2 FQGNSA. This CDR3 contains 16 residues. The CDR3 loop is CASSLRWDRGLGEQYF. DNA for the CDR3: TGTGCCAGCAGCTTAAGGTGGGACAGGGGGCTTGGGGAGCAGTACTTC.

This chain connects TRBV5-1 to TRBJ2-1; the match to TRBD2 covers 9 bases. The germline V gene has CDR1 SGHRS and CDR2 YFSETQ. The CDR3 is 16 amino acids. Losses at the gene ends were 3 bases for V and 0 bases for J; bases not matched to a gene: 4. CDR3 bases: TGCGCCAGCAGCTATACTAGCGGGCTCTCCTACAATGAGCAGTTCTTC. Protein sequence: CASSYTSGLSYNEQFF.

This sequence joins TRBV19 and TRBJ2-1, with 11 bases aligning to TRBD2. CDR3 length: 17 amino acids. Germline V gene lookup returns CDR1 LNHDA and CDR2 SQIVND (reference sequence). Germline trimming cut 4 bases from V and 4 bases from J; bases unmatched to any gene: 9. The DNA for the CDR3 is TGTGCCAGTAGTACGGTTCTACTAGCGGGAGTATACAATGAGCAGTTCTTC. This sequence encodes CASSTVLLAGVYNEQFF.

The V and J genes are TRBV7-6 and TRBJ2-2, with D maybe TRBD1 (7 bases). In germline, CDR1 is SGHVS, CDR2 FNYEAQ. V lost 0 bases to trimming and J lost 4 bases, with 12 bases between them. The length of the CDR3 is 16 residues. This CDR3 reads CASSLANRGGTGELFF. For the CDR3, the DNA is TGTGCCAGCAGCTTAGCCAACAGGGGAGGCACCGGGGAGCTGTTTTTT.

This clonotype has more than one count but fewer than ten. This chain links TRBV12-3 or TRBV12-4 with TRBJ2-6; D is unresolved. CDR3 length: 16 residues. V was cut by 2 bases and J by 1 base, with 9 bases left in between. Written as DNA, the CDR3 is TGTGCCAGCAGTTTAAACGAAATATCTGGGGCCAACGTCCTGACTTTC. Protein sequence: CASSLNEISGANVLTF.